These 9 T cell receptor beta chains were all obtained from the same sample, sequenced in a study of T cell responses to AZD1222 COVID-19 vaccine. Repertoires were generated with immunoSEQ multiplex PCR, while TCRdb's copy carries only in-frame clones and drops some. Of 65,000 to 95,000 clones in the sample, approximately 85% were seen once. Source: peripheral blood, taken 28 days after the second AZD1222 dose. The receptors stem from an adult who received the AZD1222 COVID-19 vaccine.

The rearrangement uses TRBV3-1 (or the pseudogene TRBV3-2) and TRBJ2-2; D gene uncertain. The CDR3 has 13 amino acids. Trimming took off 5 bases at V and 6 bases at J, with 10 bases between the two ends. Germline V gene lookup returns CDR1 LGHDT and CDR2 YNNKEL (reference sequence). CDR3 sequence: CASSTGVAGELFF. The CDR3 nucleotides read TGTGCCAGCAGCACCGGAGTAGCCGGGGAGCTGTTTTTT.

V gene TRBV7-9 combines with J gene TRBJ1-1; D possibly corresponds to TRBD1 (6 bases). Between the trimmed V and J ends, which lost 1 base and 5 bases, there was a span of 8 bases. Germline V CDR1 and CDR2: SEHNR, FQNEAQ (reference sequence). CDR3 length equals 13 residues. The CDR3 nucleotides read TGTGCCAGCAGCTTAGGAGGGGGAACTGAAGCTTTCTTT. Its translation: CASSLGGGTEAFF.

The gene calls are TRBV15 and TRBJ1-1; the D is unclear. Per germline, CDR1 LNHNV and CDR2 YYDKDF (reference sequence). Trimming shortened V by 1 base and J by 2 bases, and 11 bases separated the two germline ends. This CDR3 has 15 amino acids. DNA for the CDR3: TGTGCCACCAGCAGAGCACCGGAGTACAACACTGAAGCTTTCTTT. As protein: CATSRAPEYNTEAFF.

CDR3 sequence: CASSTRQGVGKLFF. In nucleotides, the CDR3 is TGTGCCAGCAGCACCCGTCAGGGGGTAGGAAAACTGTTTTTT. The chain is built from TRBV3-1 (or the pseudogene TRBV3-2) and TRBJ1-4, with 7 bases aligning to TRBD1. Looked up from germline, CDR1 is LGHDT and CDR2 is YNNKEL (reference sequence). The junction had 10 bases not matched to a gene; V was cut back by 5 bases and J by 10 bases. CDR3 length: 14 residues.

The chain is built from TRBV19 and TRBJ1-5, with a possible D match to TRBD1 (5 bases). Germline CDR1 and CDR2: LNHDA and SQIVND (reference sequence). This CDR3 region has 15 residues. V was pared by 6 bases and J by 3 bases, with 15 bases between. Written as DNA, the CDR3 is TGTGCCAGTAGCCCCTCGGCAGGGAACAATCAGCCCCAGCATTTT. Its protein is CASSPSAGNNQPQHF.

This rearrangement joins TRBV6-5 to TRBJ1-2; D perhaps matches TRBD1 (6 bases). This CDR3 region has 15 residues. With 0 bases removed from V and 0 bases from J, the gap between germline ends came to 8 bases. CDR1 is MNHEY, CDR2 SVGAGI, per germline. This CDR3 is CASSYSGTPNYGYTF. The CDR3 DNA reads TGTGCCAGCAGTTACTCAGGGACACCTAACTATGGCTACACCTTC.

The J gene is TRBJ1-6, the V gene TRBV6-1; 9 nucleotides align to TRBD1. Germline V gene sequence: CDR1 MNHNS, CDR2 SASEGT. The CDR3 is made up of 16 amino acids. V was pared by 3 bases and J by 8 bases, with 8 bases of the junction left unmatched. CDR3 sequence reads: CASSESRDRVYSPLHF. As DNA, the CDR3 is TGTGCCAGCAGTGAGTCCCGGGACAGGGTGTATTCACCCCTCCACTTT.

CDR3 residues: CASRRQTWDGYTF. For the CDR3, the DNA is TGTGCCAGCAGAAGACAAACCTGGGATGGCTACACCTTC. The gene calls are TRBV27 and TRBJ1-2, with unresolved D. Looked up from germline, CDR1 is MNHEY and CDR2 is SMNVEV (reference sequence). V lost 6 bases and J lost 6, with 14 bases in between. The CDR3 loop spans 13 amino acids.

This sequence joins TRBV9 and TRBJ2-3; the match to TRBD2 covers 13 bases. In germline, CDR1 is SGDLS, CDR2 YYNGEE. Unmatched junction bases numbered 8, after V lost 4 bases and J lost 0 bases. The CDR3 is made up of 18 amino acids. The CDR3 is CASSPGLAGTLSTDTQYF. CDR3 nucleotides: TGTGCCAGCAGCCCGGGACTAGCGGGGACTCTCAGCACAGATACGCAGTATTTT.